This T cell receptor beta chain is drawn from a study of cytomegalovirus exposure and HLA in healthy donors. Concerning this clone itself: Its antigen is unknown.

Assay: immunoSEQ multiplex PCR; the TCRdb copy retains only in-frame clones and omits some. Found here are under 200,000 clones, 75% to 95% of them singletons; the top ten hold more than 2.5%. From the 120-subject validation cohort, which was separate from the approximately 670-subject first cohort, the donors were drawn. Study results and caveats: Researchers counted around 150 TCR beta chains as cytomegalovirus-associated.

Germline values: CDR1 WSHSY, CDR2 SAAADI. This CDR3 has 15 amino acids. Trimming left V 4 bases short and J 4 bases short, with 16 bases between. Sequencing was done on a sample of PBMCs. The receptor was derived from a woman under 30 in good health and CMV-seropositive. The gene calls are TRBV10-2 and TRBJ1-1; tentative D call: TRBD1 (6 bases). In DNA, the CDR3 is TGCGCCAGCAGTGGAGTTGGTAGGGGGTCCACTGAAGCTTTCTTT. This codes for CASSGVGRGSTEAFF.